This TCR beta chain was captured in a study of beta chain features in type 1 diabetes. Overall study: All samples yielded 100 million to 140 million examined sorted cells. The study, taken as a whole, reports: Within each of all four CD4+ subsets, Type 1 diabetes patients had TCRB CDR3s that were moderately but significantly shorter.

Since all of the isolated RNA was reverse transcribed, expressed TCRB transcripts were what got sequenced. The protocol was immunoSEQ multiplex PCR, while the TCRdb copy is restricted to in-frame clones and leaves out a portion. This sample yields fewer than 300,000 clones, of which about a tenth are seen a single time; around 0.017% belongs to the top ten. Per donor, one heparinised blood draw averaged roughly 120 mL. Isolation of CD4+ naive, central memory, regulatory and stem cell-like memory cells was achieved by sorting via CD45RO/CCR7/CD25/CD127/CD95/CD27. CDR1 SGHRS and CDR2 YFSETQ come from the germline V gene. Germline trimming cut 3 bases from V and 2 bases from J; bases unmatched to any gene: 5. The CDR3 covers 14 residues. About this clone itself: The antigen is undetermined.

The chain employs TRBV5-1 and TRBJ2-7, with 7 bases aligning to TRBD1. This receptor was obtained from a man aged 30-40 years with type 1 diabetes. Sample: naive CD4+ T cells from blood. CDR3 in amino acids: CASSSGQAAYEQYF. The CDR3 DNA follows: TGCGCCAGCAGCTCCGGACAGGCGGCCTACGAGCAGTACTTC.